This is a list of T cell receptor beta chains from one sample in a study of regulatory T cells in long-lasting Graves disease. Using its own MiXCR run on the multiplex PCR reads, TCRdb lists one record per CDR3 protein. The sample holds over 650,000 distinct CDR3 sequences, 25% to 35% seen once. Sequenced material: peripheral blood mononuclear cells (PBMCs), taken when the disease was refractory, from a patient treated with antithyroid drugs. The receptors come from a female donor with Graves disease. The CDR3 runs from the conserved cysteine through the conserved F or W. D genes are given only for firm matches.

>TRBV7-9|-|14
CASSPLGAFYGYTF
>TRBV6-5|-|15
CASSSTRQSNQPQHF
>TRBV20-1|-|10
CSAEAIEQYF
>TRBV5-1|-|13
CASSPSFSTEALF
>TRBV2|-|15
CASSDFGFLNTEAFF
>TRBV6-1|-|15
CASSREAYRTDTQYF
>TRBV12-3/TRBV12-4|TRBD1|12
CASTLGQGGYTF
>TRBV9|-|14
CASSVERGTGELFF
>TRBV12-3/TRBV12-4|TRBD2|15
CASSASGINSYEQYF
>TRBV11-2|TRBD1|12
CASSHTGDIQYF
>TRBV7-9|-|15
CASSPPGNINYGYTF
>TRBV5-1|-|12
CASSWENYGYTF
>TRBV28|TRBD2|17
CASSATAGTSEQETQYF
>TRBV6-2/TRBV6-3|-|14
CASSEQGPPYGYTF
>TRBV27|-|16
CASSRPPSSSGNTIYF
>TRBV20-1|TRBD1|12
CSARGTGGTAFF
>TRBV15|TRBD1|17
CATSRLGQGPVNYGYTF
>TRBV10-3|TRBD1|14
CAISAGTGGWGYTF
>TRBV28|-|17
CASSFQRTGMSNQPQHF
>TRBV12-3/TRBV12-4|-|15
CASSLGPTDTDTQYF
>TRBV5-1|TRBD2|16
CASSLALAGVTGELFF
>TRBV12-3/TRBV12-4|TRBD1|14
CASHRDRGTGELFF
>TRBV6-5|-|18
CASSYRWRDRGGNTEAFF
>TRBV6-1|TRBD1|15
CASSESGQGAYEQYF
>TRBV13|-|17
CASSFAQGAQITGELFF
>TRBV7-6|TRBD1|19
CASSSRRDRGFYGNQPQHF
>TRBV30|TRBD1|13
CAWSAGGRETQYF
>TRBV20-1|-|14
CSARDQGRGYEQYF
>TRBV9|-|15
CASSVAGTANYGYTF
>TRBV6-5|TRBD1|15
CASSLADRVLYEQYF
>TRBV6-1|TRBD1|12
CASSRQGTEAFF
>TRBV20-1|TRBD2|15
CSAREPSGPDETQYF
>TRBV6-1|-|13
CATQQSSNYGYTF
>TRBV12-3/TRBV12-4|-|14
CASSLRGLEQPQHF
>TRBV5-5|-|12
CASSSRWNEQYF
>TRBV18|TRBD2|15
CASSAGGRTTGELFF
>TRBV5-1|TRBD2|14
CASSSGTSAIEQYF
>TRBV20-1|TRBD1|18
CSASIPGTGFHGNQPQHF
>TRBV20-1|-|14
CSAIRARGGNIQYF
>TRBV29-1|-|11
CSVERVGEQYF
>TRBV6-4|-|13
CASSYSTRAGYTF
>TRBV6-2/TRBV6-3|TRBD2|16
CASSEAAGGNTDTQYF
>TRBV29-1|TRBD1|14
CSVGQGGGLYGYTF
>TRBV20-1|-|13
CSARGGSNQPQHF
>TRBV12-3/TRBV12-4|-|14
CASSLFRGKETQYF
>TRBV7-9|TRBD2|14
CASNGLAGSYEQYF
>TRBV29-1|-|14
CSVDKQGPTGELFF
>TRBV20-1|-|13
CSASFGTQETQYF